Below, 16 T cell receptor beta chains from the same sample are listed, as sequenced in a study of blood T cell repertoires in COVID-19 (dated by TCRdb to the early 2020s). Library construction relied on the immunoSEQ multiplex PCR assay. TCRdb's version of the immuneACCESS table is confined to in-frame rearrangements and falls short of the full clone set. An unresolved V gene accounts for under half of the shortfall where checked; the remainder is of unknown origin. Counted in this sample were about 370,000 clones; more than 70% of them appeared once. The biggest ten clones account for under 4% of the sample. Sequencing was performed on peripheral blood. These receptors all come from a young woman with COVID-19, enrolled during active disease.

The chain uses TRBV6-2 or TRBV6-3 and TRBJ2-7; D might be TRBD1 (6 bases). The CDR3 totals 14 residues. Per germline, CDR1 MNHEY and CDR2 SVGEGT. The ends were cut back, 2 bases at V and 2 bases at J, with 10 bases in the middle. The DNA for the CDR3 is TGTGCCAGCAGTTACGTAGGACAGACCTACGAGCAGTACGTC. Translation: CASSYVGQTYEQYV.

The chain carries TRBV7-6 and TRBJ1-6; TRBD1 is a possible D gene (5 bases). V lost 5 bases and J lost 6, with 14 bases in between. Germline assignment: CDR1 SGHVS and CDR2 FNYEAQ. This CDR3 is built from 15 residues. CDR3 DNA: TGTGCCAGCAGCCGGGGCCGGGGGGGTAATTCACCCCTCCACTTT. This gives the protein CASSRGRGGNSPLHF.

DNA for the CDR3: TGTGCCAGCTCACCACCATCCCTAGCGGGGGGGCTCTACGAGCAGTACTTC. Translating gives CASSPPSLAGGLYEQYF. This rearrangement joins TRBV18 to TRBJ2-7; 12 bases are a match to TRBD2. CDR3 length: 17 residues. CDR1 is KGHSH, CDR2 LQKENI, per germline. Trimming removed 0 bases from V and 3 bases from J; junction bases left unmatched: 6.

This clone was seen once. The chain links TRBV11-2 to TRBJ2-1; the match to TRBD2 covers 7 bases. Germline loops: CDR1 SGHAT, CDR2 FQNNGV. J lost 3 bases, V lost 5 bases, and 7 bases had no gene match. The CDR3 extends over 15 amino acids. Here the CDR3 reads CASSTASGNYNEQFF. The CDR3 DNA follows: TGTGCCAGCAGCACCGCTAGCGGAAACTACAATGAGCAGTTCTTC.

This chain connects TRBV24-1 to TRBJ1-3; D remains ambiguous. The V gene lost 5 bases and the J gene lost 15 bases, with 16 bases spanning the gap. The CDR3 totals 12 residues. CDR1 and CDR2 from the germline V gene are KGHDR and SFDVKD. The CDR3 DNA follows: TGTGCCACCAGTGCGGATGATACCGGGAGATATTTT. Protein product: CATSADDTGRYF.

The sample holds one count of this clone. The chain recombines TRBV14 with TRBJ1-1, with 8 nucleotides matching TRBD1. The ends lost 9 bases at V and 3 bases at J; junction bases unmatched: 9. CDR1 and CDR2 from the germline V gene are SGHDN and FVKESK. There are 14 residues in the CDR3. The CDR3 nucleotides read TGTGCCAGACGGGACAGGAGGGTCGACACTGAAGCTTTCTTT. Translated: CARRDRRVDTEAFF.

V and J are TRBV7-2 and TRBJ2-1; 9 bases align to TRBD2. The trim removed 5 bases at V and 2 bases at J, leaving 7 bases unmatched. CDR1 is SGHTA, CDR2 FQGNSA, per germline. This CDR3 is 16 amino acids long. CDR3 protein: CASSPRAGGTYNEQFF. In DNA, the CDR3 is TGTGCCAGCAGCCCGCGAGCGGGAGGAACCTACAATGAGCAGTTCTTC.

The chain is built from TRBV29-1 and TRBJ1-2; TRBD1 aligns across 7 bases. Germline V gives CDR1 SQVTM, CDR2 ANQGSEA. The CDR3 totals 14 residues. With 5 bases clipped from V and 4 bases from J, the junction kept 10 bases outside the gene matches. The CDR3 spells CSVRRQGRGYGYTF. The CDR3 DNA reads TGCAGCGTTCGGCGACAGGGTCGAGGCTATGGCTACACCTTC.

The CDR3 loop is CASSLASGRGYEQYV. The DNA of the CDR3 is TGTGCCAGCAGCTTAGCCAGCGGGAGGGGGTACGAGCAGTACGTC. The chain couples TRBV7-2 to TRBJ2-7; TRBD2 matches 10 bases. The CDR3 loop spans 15 amino acids. The germline CDR1 and CDR2 sequences are SGHTA and FQGNSA. V trimming: 0 bases; J trimming: 4 bases; junction bases outside the gene matches: 3.

The chain carries TRBV7-6 and TRBJ1-2, with D uncertain. This CDR3 is 15 amino acids long. The ends were cut back, 2 bases at V and 8 bases at J, with 18 bases in the middle. CDR1 SGHVS and CDR2 FNYEAQ come from the germline V gene. This CDR3 reads CASSLYSSGFGGYTF. The CDR3 nucleotides are TGTGCCAGCAGCTTATATAGTTCGGGTTTTGGGGGCTACACCTTC.

This clone was observed once. The chain uses TRBV27 and TRBJ2-1; 9 bases line up with TRBD2. The CDR3 contains 19 residues. In germline, CDR1 is MNHEY, CDR2 SMNVEV (reference sequence). Germline trimming cut 3 bases from V and 1 base from J; bases unmatched to any gene: 13. CDR3 loop: CASSFKGASGAPSYNEQFF. The CDR3, as DNA: TGTGCCAGCAGTTTTAAGGGGGCTAGCGGGGCCCCTTCCTACAATGAGCAGTTCTTC.

The chain recombines TRBV6-2 or TRBV6-3 with TRBJ1-5, with 7 bases aligning to TRBD1. This CDR3 is 16 amino acids long. The ends lost 6 bases at V and 2 bases at J; junction bases unmatched: 10. Germline V gene data show CDR1 as MNHEY and CDR2 as SVGEGT. In nucleotides, the CDR3 is TGTGCCAGCAGCCTCGGACAGGTCGTTGGCAATCAGCCCCAGCATTTT. It translates to CASSLGQVVGNQPQHF.

In this sample, this clone turned up once. The chain combines TRBV6-5 with TRBJ2-5, with 10 bases fitting TRBD2. V was pared by 4 bases and J by 5 bases, with 4 bases of the junction left unmatched. The germline gives CDR1 MNHEY, CDR2 SVGAGI. The CDR3 is 14 amino acids. CDR3 protein: CASSFSGGAETQYF. As DNA, the CDR3 is TGTGCCAGCAGTTTCAGCGGGGGGGCGGAGACCCAGTACTTC.

The V gene is TRBV6-2 or TRBV6-3, the J gene TRBJ2-7; 11 bases match TRBD2. The CDR3 runs to 21 residues. CDR1 is MNHEY and CDR2 is SVGEGT in the germline V gene. V was pared by 6 bases and J by 0 bases, with 22 bases of the junction left unmatched. This chain's CDR3 is CASSQKAPGLAVTIPSYEQYV. The CDR3, as DNA: TGTGCCAGCAGCCAGAAGGCTCCGGGACTAGCGGTTACTATCCCCTCCTACGAGCAGTACGTC.

This chain uses TRBV29-1 with TRBJ1-1; 7 nucleotides match TRBD1. This CDR3 comprises 13 residues. Germline V gives CDR1 SQVTM, CDR2 ANQGSEA. Germline trimming cut 5 bases from V and 3 bases from J; bases unmatched to any gene: 6. CDR3 residues: CSVSTGQDTEAFF. CDR3 sequence (DNA): TGCAGCGTTTCGACAGGGCAGGACACTGAAGCTTTCTTT. The full variable domain, its missing parts supplied by reference TRBV29-1 and TRBJ1-1, is SAVISQKPSRDICQRGTSLTIQCQVDSQVTMMFWYRQQPGQSLTLIATANQGSEATYESGFVIDKFPISRPNLTFSTLTVSNMSPEDSSIYLCSVSTGQDTEAFFGQGTRLTVV.

Only a few counts were recorded for this clone. The CDR3, as DNA: TGCAGCGTTAAGAGGAAACAGGACCTGAACACTGAAGCTTTCTTT. Translation: CSVKRKQDLNTEAFF. V and J are TRBV29-1 and TRBJ1-1, with D perhaps matching TRBD1 (5 bases). Germline lookup yields CDR1 SQVTM and CDR2 ANQGSEA. There are 15 residues in the CDR3. V dropped 5 bases and J dropped 0 bases, with 16 bases sitting between them.